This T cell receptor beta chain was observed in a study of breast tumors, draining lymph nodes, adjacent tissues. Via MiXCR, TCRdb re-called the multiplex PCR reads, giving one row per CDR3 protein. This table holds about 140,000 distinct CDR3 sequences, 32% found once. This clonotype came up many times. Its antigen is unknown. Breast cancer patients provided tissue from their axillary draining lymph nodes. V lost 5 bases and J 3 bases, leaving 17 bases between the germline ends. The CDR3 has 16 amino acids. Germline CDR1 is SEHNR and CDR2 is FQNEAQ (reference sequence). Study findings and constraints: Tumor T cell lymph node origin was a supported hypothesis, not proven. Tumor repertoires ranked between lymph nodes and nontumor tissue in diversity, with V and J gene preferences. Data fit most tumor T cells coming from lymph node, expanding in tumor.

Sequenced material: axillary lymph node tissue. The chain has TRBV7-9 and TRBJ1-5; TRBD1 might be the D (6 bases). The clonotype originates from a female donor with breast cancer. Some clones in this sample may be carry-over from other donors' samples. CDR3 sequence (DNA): TGTGCCAGCAGCCGAATTGATAACAGGGCCAATCAGCCCCAGCATTTT. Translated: CASSRIDNRANQPQHF.